This entry concerns a single T cell receptor (beta chain). These data are taken from a study of cytomegalovirus exposure and HLA in healthy donors. Background on the study: Among the approximately 400 donors who were genotyped, about 84% fell in the genetic ancestry cluster that is associated with self-reported Caucasian donors.

The length of the CDR3 is 13 residues. Germline V gene sequence: CDR1 MDHEN, CDR2 SYDVKM. Unmatched junction bases numbered 8, after V lost 7 bases and J lost 11 bases. The primer mix had 60 Vbeta and 13 Jbeta primers. TCRdb's copy holds only in-frame clones and misses some; the assay was immunoSEQ multiplex PCR. In the table there are approximately 80,000 clones, around 80% of which are singletons. The receptor was isolated from a male donor in good health and CMV-seropositive. The sample consisted of PBMCs. The V gene is TRBV28, the J gene TRBJ1-4, with TRBD1 identical over 9 bases. Here the CDR3 DNA reads TGTGCCAGCATTCAACAGGGGGCTCGGAAACTGTTTTTT. Translation: CASIQQGARKLFF.